This T cell receptor (beta chain) was documented in a study of blood T cell repertoires in COVID-19. Study at large: In each case, the material was cDNA or gDNA derived from T cells, B-cell-depleted T cells, or PBMCs.

In the source study's methods: Reference gene primer amplification gave estimated nucleated cell counts. Libraries were prepared by immunoSEQ multiplex PCR; TCRdb keeps only in-frame clonotypes and omits some of them. The D gene and trimming were derived from the DNA, and the V and J assignments and clone size from that table. The table records tens of thousands of clones, around 79% of them present only once. What was sequenced was peripheral blood. The sequence derives from a human donor in a cohort sampled during active COVID-19.

DNA for the CDR3: TGTGCCAGCAGTGAAGGCGGACTAGCGGGCTACAATGAGCAGTTCTTC. Translated, it gives CASSEGGLAGYNEQFF. The chain employs TRBV2 and TRBJ2-1, with 11 positions matching TRBD2. Germline V lookup: CDR1 SNHLY, CDR2 FYNNEI. The J segment lost 3 bases and the V segment lost 1 base, leaving 2 bases of the junction unmatched. CDR3 length: 16 amino acids.